These T cell receptor beta chains were read from a single sample in a study of glioma-infiltrating T cells after dendritic cell vaccination. The assay was immunoSEQ multiplex PCR, and TCRdb's table has in-frame clones only and misses some. This sample has over 75,000 clones, with around four fifths found just once. The sequences come from blood, collected after dendritic cell vaccination. The receptors derive from a human donor with glioblastoma. Each CDR3 is given with its conserved first and last residue. Fields, in order: V gene, J gene, D gene, clone size, CDR3 DNA, CDR3 protein. The D gene is left open where the match is weak. Clone sizes are given selectively: once, few, many, or a class where the clone is expanded.

v_gene: TRBV19
j_gene: TRBJ2-2
d_gene: NA
abundance: NA
CDR3nt: TGTGCCAGTAGTCTCCAGCGGGACAGGCCTAACACCGGGGAGCTGTTTTTT
CDR3aa: CASSLQRDRPNTGELFF

v_gene: TRBV5-1
j_gene: TRBJ1-2
d_gene: NA
abundance: few
CDR3nt: TGCGCCAGCAGAGCAAGCACCGGGACATCCGAAGACACCTTC
CDR3aa: CASRASTGTSEDTF

v_gene: TRBV9
j_gene: TRBJ2-3
d_gene: NA
abundance: NA
CDR3nt: TGTGCCAGCACCCCATACGGCGGGGCCACAGATACGCAGTATTTT
CDR3aa: CASTPYGGATDTQYF

v_gene: TRBV27
j_gene: TRBJ1-2
d_gene: TRBD1
abundance: NA
CDR3nt: TGTGCCAGCAGCCTGACAGGGGGGGGTGGCTACACCTTC
CDR3aa: CASSLTGGGGYTF

v_gene: TRBV6-1
j_gene: TRBJ1-2
d_gene: TRBD1
abundance: NA
CDR3nt: TGTGCCAGCAGAGAACTGGGGACAGACTATGGCTACACCTTC
CDR3aa: CASRELGTDYGYTF

v_gene: TRBV2
j_gene: TRBJ2-1
d_gene: TRBD2
abundance: NA
CDR3nt: TGTGCCAGCACCCGGGGGGGGAACGTTGATGAGCAGTTCTTC
CDR3aa: CASTRGGNVDEQFF

v_gene: TRBV7-2
j_gene: TRBJ2-7
d_gene: NA
abundance: NA
CDR3nt: TGTGCCAGCAGCCAGACAGACAGGAGCTCCTACGAGCAGTACTTC
CDR3aa: CASSQTDRSSYEQYF

v_gene: TRBV4-1
j_gene: TRBJ1-5
d_gene: NA
abundance: NA
CDR3nt: TGCGCCAGCAGCCAAGCGGGAATTAGCAATCAGCCCCAGCATTTT
CDR3aa: CASSQAGISNQPQHF

v_gene: TRBV14
j_gene: TRBJ1-2
d_gene: NA
abundance: NA
CDR3nt: TGTGCCAGCAGCGGTGGAGGGGCAATGGGCTATGGCTACACCTTC
CDR3aa: CASSGGGAMGYGYTF

v_gene: TRBV4-2
j_gene: TRBJ1-3
d_gene: NA
abundance: NA
CDR3nt: TGTGCCAGCAGCCAAGATCCCGGCTCTGGAAACACCATATATTTT
CDR3aa: CASSQDPGSGNTIYF

v_gene: TRBV7-9
j_gene: TRBJ1-3
d_gene: NA
abundance: few
CDR3nt: TGTGCCAGCAGCTCCTCGGCTGGGGGGAGCATATATTTT
CDR3aa: CASSSSAGGSIYF

v_gene: TRBV11-1
j_gene: TRBJ2-2
d_gene: NA
abundance: NA
CDR3nt: TGTGCCAGCAGCCCACAAGCAGGGCCCACCGGGGAGCTGTTTTTT
CDR3aa: CASSPQAGPTGELFF

v_gene: TRBV6-6
j_gene: TRBJ1-1
d_gene: TRBD1
abundance: NA
CDR3nt: TGTGCCAGCAGGCCGGGACAGGGGGCAAACACTGAAGCTTTCTTT
CDR3aa: CASRPGQGANTEAFF

v_gene: TRBV10-2
j_gene: TRBJ2-4
d_gene: TRBD1
abundance: NA
CDR3nt: TGCGCCAGCAGTAAGGGACAGGGGGACGCCAAAAACATTCAGTACTTC
CDR3aa: CASSKGQGDAKNIQYF

v_gene: TRBV19
j_gene: TRBJ2-5
d_gene: NA
abundance: NA
CDR3nt: TGTGCCAGTAGTATATCGGCAGGGGCCAGTCAAGAGACCCAGTACTTC
CDR3aa: CASSISAGASQETQYF

v_gene: TRBV4-2
j_gene: TRBJ2-7
d_gene: TRBD2
abundance: NA
CDR3nt: TGTGCCAGCAGCCCCACGGCTAGCGGGGGGTGGCACGAGCAGTACTTC
CDR3aa: CASSPTASGGWHEQYF

v_gene: TRBV4-1
j_gene: TRBJ2-1
d_gene: NA
abundance: once
CDR3nt: TGCGCCAGCAGCCAAGTCGATGTAGTATACTCCTACAATGAGCAGTTCTTC
CDR3aa: CASSQVDVVYSYNEQFF

v_gene: TRBV7-9
j_gene: TRBJ2-5
d_gene: TRBD2
abundance: NA
CDR3nt: TGTGCCAGCAGCCCAGGCACTAGCGGACAAGAGACCCAGTACTTC
CDR3aa: CASSPGTSGQETQYF

v_gene: TRBV7-2
j_gene: TRBJ1-5
d_gene: TRBD1
abundance: many
CDR3nt: TGTGCCAGCAGGACTACAGGGGGAGATACTACCAATCAGCCCCAGCATTTT
CDR3aa: CASRTTGGDTTNQPQHF

v_gene: TRBV27
j_gene: TRBJ2-1
d_gene: TRBD2
abundance: NA
CDR3nt: TGTGCCAGCAGCCCTAGCGGGAGGGCCTGGGAGCAGTTCTTC
CDR3aa: CASSPSGRAWEQFF

v_gene: TRBV6-1
j_gene: TRBJ1-1
d_gene: NA
abundance: NA
CDR3nt: TGTGCCAGCAGTCCGTCGCGGGGCACTGAAGCTTTCTTT
CDR3aa: CASSPSRGTEAFF

v_gene: TRBV25-1
j_gene: TRBJ1-2
d_gene: NA
abundance: NA
CDR3nt: TGTGCCAGCAGTGACCCGGGAGATAACTATGGCTACACCTTC
CDR3aa: CASSDPGDNYGYTF

v_gene: TRBV5-1
j_gene: TRBJ1-4
d_gene: NA
abundance: few
CDR3nt: TGCGCCAGCAGCTCTACTAGCACAGGGAGGGGTGAAAAACTGTTTTTT
CDR3aa: CASSSTSTGRGEKLFF